Below, 6 T cell receptor beta chains from the same sample are listed, as sequenced in a study of blood T cell repertoires in COVID-19. TCRdb's table, derived via immunoSEQ multiplex PCR, lists solely in-frame clones and lacks some. The repertoire includes about 280,000 clones, roughly 86% of them detected once, and about 11% sits in the top ten. Sequenced sample: peripheral blood. The receptor source for this set is a woman in her thirties with COVID-19, enrolled during active disease.

This chain joins TRBV28 and TRBJ1-6; D remains unclear. The V gene's germline CDR1 is MDHEN and CDR2 SYDVKM. The CDR3 covers 15 residues. V gave up 1 base and J gave up 6 bases, with 10 bases separating them. CDR3 nucleotides: TGTGCCAGCAGTTTATTGCGGGGAATTAATTCACCCCTCCACTTT. It translates to CASSLLRGINSPLHF.

The rearrangement links TRBV5-5 to TRBJ2-2; perhaps TRBD2 as D (5 bases). Germline values: CDR1 SGHKS, CDR2 YYEKEE (reference sequence). CDR3 length: 14 residues. V lost 2 bases and J 6 bases, leaving 11 bases between the germline ends. CDR3 amino acids: CASSFLWGAGELFF. Written as DNA, the CDR3 is TGTGCCAGCAGCTTCTTATGGGGAGCCGGGGAGCTGTTTTTT. The whole variable domain, remainder taken from reference TRBV5-5 and TRBJ2-2, is DAGVTQSPTHLIKTRGQQVTLRCSPISGHKSVSWYQQVLGQGPQFIFQYYEKEERGRGNFPDRFSARQFPNYSSELNVNALLLGDSALYLCASSFLWGAGELFFGEGSRLTVL.

The chain has TRBV6-5 and TRBJ2-1, with 11 bases lining up with TRBD1. The V and J ends lost 6 bases and 6 bases, in that order; junction bases with no gene match: 7. The CDR3 spans 15 residues. Germline loops: CDR1 MNHEY, CDR2 SVGAGI. CDR3 residues: CASSPGTGGINEQFF. Here the CDR3 DNA reads TGTGCCAGCAGCCCCGGGACAGGGGGGATCAATGAGCAGTTCTTC.

A remark on this clone: Other nucleotide sequences in the sample specify the same CDR3. This chain connects TRBV27 to TRBJ1-5; the D is unclear. Trimming removed 8 bases at V and 7 bases at J, with 15 bases between. Germline V gives CDR1 MNHEY, CDR2 SMNVEV (reference sequence). The CDR3 has 13 residues. The CDR3 region has the DNA TGTGCCAGCGGCGGGGAGGGTCGCCAGCCCCAGCATTTT. This sequence encodes CASGGEGRQPQHF.

This rearrangement joins TRBV10-3 to TRBJ1-6; no reliable D call. The CDR3 loop spans 14 amino acids. V dropped 4 bases and J dropped 10 bases, with 14 bases sitting between them. Germline V CDR1 and CDR2: ENHRY, SYGVKD. This CDR3 is CAISVGSQASPLHF. The CDR3 DNA follows: TGTGCCATCAGTGTCGGCAGCCAAGCGTCACCCCTCCACTTT.

The chain combines TRBV19 with TRBJ1-4; no clear D. V shed 7 bases and J shed 10 bases, with 22 bases lying between them. This CDR3 contains 15 residues. CDR1 is LNHDA, CDR2 SQIVND, per germline (reference sequence). DNA of the CDR3: TGTGCCAGTACCGCCCGAGCGGCCAGGATTGGAAAACTGTTTTTT. This encodes CASTARAARIGKLFF.